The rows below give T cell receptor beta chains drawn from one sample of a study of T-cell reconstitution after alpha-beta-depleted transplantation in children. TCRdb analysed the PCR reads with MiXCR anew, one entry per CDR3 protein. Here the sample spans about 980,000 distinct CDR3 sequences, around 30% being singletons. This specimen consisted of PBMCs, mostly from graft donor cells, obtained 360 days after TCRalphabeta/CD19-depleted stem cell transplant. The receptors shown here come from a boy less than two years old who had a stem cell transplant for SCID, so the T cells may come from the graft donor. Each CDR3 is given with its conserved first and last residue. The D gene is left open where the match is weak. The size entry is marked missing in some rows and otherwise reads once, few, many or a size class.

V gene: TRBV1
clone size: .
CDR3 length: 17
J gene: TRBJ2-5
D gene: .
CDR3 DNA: TGCACCAGCAGCCGTCCCTTTCCACTAGCGGGGGAAGAGACCCAGTACTTC
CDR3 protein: CTSSRPFPLAGEETQYF

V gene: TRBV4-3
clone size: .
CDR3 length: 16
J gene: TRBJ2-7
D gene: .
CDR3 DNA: TGCGCCAGCAGCCAAGGTATCGTGTCAGGGAAATACGAGCAGTACTTC
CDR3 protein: CASSQGIVSGKYEQYF

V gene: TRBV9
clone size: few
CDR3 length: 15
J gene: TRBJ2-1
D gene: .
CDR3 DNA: TGTGCCAGCAGCGTAGGGGCGAAAGGGAACAATGAGCAGTTCTTC
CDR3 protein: CASSVGAKGNNEQFF

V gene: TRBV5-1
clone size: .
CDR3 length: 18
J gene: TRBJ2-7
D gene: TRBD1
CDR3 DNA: TGCGCCAGCAGCTTGTTTGGGACAGGGGAAGATCCGACCTGGGAGCAGTACTTC
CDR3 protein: CASSLFGTGEDPTWEQYF

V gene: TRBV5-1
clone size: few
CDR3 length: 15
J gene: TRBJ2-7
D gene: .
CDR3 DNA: TGCGCCAGCAGCTTGGTCAGCGGTCGACTTAGCGAGCAGTACTTC
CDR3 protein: CASSLVSGRLSEQYF

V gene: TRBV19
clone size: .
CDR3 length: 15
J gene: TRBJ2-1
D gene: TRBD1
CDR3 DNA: TGTGCCAGTAGTATGGGACAGGGGAATATAAATGAGCAGTTCTTC
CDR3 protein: CASSMGQGNINEQFF

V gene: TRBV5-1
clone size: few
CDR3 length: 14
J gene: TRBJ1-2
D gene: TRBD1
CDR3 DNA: TGCGCCAGCAGCCAGGACAGGGTTAACTATGGCTACACCTTC
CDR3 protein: CASSQDRVNYGYTF

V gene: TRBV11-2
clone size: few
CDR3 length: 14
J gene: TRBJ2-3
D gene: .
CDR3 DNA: TGTGCCAGCAGCTCCCTTAGGGCTCCAGATACGCAGTATTTT
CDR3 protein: CASSSLRAPDTQYF

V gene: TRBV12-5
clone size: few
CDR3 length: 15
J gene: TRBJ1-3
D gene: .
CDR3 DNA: TGTGCTAGTGGTTTAGACCGGAGCTCTGGAAACACCATATATTTT
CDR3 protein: CASGLDRSSGNTIYF

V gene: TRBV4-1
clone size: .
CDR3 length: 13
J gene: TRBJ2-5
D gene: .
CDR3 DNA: TGCGCCAGCAGCCAAGAAGGGCTGGGGACCCAGTACTTC
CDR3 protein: CASSQEGLGTQYF

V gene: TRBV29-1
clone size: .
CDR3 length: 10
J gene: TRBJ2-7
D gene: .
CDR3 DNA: TGCAGCGTTGTCACCTACGAGCAGTACTTC
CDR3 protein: CSVVTYEQYF

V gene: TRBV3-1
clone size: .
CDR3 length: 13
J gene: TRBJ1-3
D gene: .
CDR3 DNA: TGTGCCAGCAGCCCGGACAGAAGGCACACCATATATTTT
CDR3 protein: CASSPDRRHTIYF

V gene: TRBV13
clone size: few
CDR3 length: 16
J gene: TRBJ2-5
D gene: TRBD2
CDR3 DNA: TGTGCCAGCAGCTCTCCCGAAGGGAGGGCCCAAGAGACCCAGTACTTC
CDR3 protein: CASSSPEGRAQETQYF

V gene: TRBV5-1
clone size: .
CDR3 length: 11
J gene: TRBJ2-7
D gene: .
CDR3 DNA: TGCGCCAGCAGCGGCGCTTCCGAGCAGTACTTC
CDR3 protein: CASSGASEQYF

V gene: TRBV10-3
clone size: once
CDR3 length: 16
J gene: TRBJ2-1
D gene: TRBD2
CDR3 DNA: TGTGCCATCAGCCCGGGGCTAGCGGGCTCCTACAATGAGCAGTTCTTC
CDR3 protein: CAISPGLAGSYNEQFF

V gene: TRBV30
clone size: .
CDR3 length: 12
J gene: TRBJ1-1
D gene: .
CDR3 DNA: TGTGCCTGGAGTAGGCGGGAGCGGGGAGCTTTCTTT
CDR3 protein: CAWSRRERGAFF

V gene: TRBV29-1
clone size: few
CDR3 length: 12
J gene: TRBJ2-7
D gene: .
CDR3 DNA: TGCAGCCACCGGACCCTAGCCAACGAGCAGTACTTC
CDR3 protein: CSHRTLANEQYF

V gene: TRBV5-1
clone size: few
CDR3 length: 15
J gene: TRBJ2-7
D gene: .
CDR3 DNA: TGCGCCAGCAGCTTGGACCCCCTGGACGGAGGGGAGCAGTACTTC
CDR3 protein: CASSLDPLDGGEQYF

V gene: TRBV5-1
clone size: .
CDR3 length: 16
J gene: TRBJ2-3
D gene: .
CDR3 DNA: TGCGCCAGCAGCCCGGTTGGAACCATTAGCACAGATACGCAGTATTTT
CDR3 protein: CASSPVGTISTDTQYF

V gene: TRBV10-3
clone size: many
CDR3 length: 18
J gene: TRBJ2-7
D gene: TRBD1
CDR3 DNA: TGTGCCATCAGTGCTGAGGGGACAGGGCCCTTTTTTTACTACGAGCAGTACTTC
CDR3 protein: CAISAEGTGPFFYYEQYF

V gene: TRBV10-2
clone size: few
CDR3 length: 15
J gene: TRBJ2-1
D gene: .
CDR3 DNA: TGCGCCAGCAGTGATGCGGCAGGGGACGGGTATGAGCAGTTCTTC
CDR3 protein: CASSDAAGDGYEQFF

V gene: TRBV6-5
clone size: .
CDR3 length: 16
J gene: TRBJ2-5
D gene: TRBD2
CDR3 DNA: TGTGCCAGCAGTTACGTCTGGCGGGGGGGCCGCGAGACCCAGTACTTC
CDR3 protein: CASSYVWRGGRETQYF

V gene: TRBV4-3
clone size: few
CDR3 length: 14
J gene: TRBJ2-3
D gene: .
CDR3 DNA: TGCGCCAGCAGCCAAGATGAAATGGCAGATACGCAGTATTTT
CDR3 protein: CASSQDEMADTQYF

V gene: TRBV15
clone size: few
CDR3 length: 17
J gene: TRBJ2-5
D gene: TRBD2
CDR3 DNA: TGTGCCACCAGCAGAGATCCCGTAGCGGGGGGGCTGGAGACCCAGTACTTC
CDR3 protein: CATSRDPVAGGLETQYF

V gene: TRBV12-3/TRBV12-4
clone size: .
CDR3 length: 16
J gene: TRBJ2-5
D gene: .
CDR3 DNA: TGTGCCAGCTGTAGACAGCGGGTTGGTTCGGGGGAGACCCAGTACTTC
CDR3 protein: CASCRQRVGSGETQYF

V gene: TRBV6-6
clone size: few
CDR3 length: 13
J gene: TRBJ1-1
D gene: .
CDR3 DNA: TGTGCCAGCACCCAATGGGTTGGCACTGAAGCTTTCTTT
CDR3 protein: CASTQWVGTEAFF

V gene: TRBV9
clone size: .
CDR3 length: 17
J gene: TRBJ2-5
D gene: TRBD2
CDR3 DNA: TGTGCCAGCAGCGCCTCACCAGGGACTAGCGGGTTTGGGACCCAGTACTTC
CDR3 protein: CASSASPGTSGFGTQYF

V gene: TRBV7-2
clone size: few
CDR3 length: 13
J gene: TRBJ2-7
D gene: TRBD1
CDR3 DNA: TGTGCCAGCAGCTTTTTGACAGGGAACGAGCAGTACTTC
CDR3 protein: CASSFLTGNEQYF

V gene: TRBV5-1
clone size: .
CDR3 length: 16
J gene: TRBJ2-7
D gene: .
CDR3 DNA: TGCGCCAGCAGCTTGGCCCAGGGGTCCCCGACCTACGAGCAGTACTTC
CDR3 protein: CASSLAQGSPTYEQYF

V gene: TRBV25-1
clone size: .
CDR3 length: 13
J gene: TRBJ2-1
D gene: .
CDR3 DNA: TGTGCCAGCAGTGACCAAACCCAGGGTGAGCAGTTCTTC
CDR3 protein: CASSDQTQGEQFF

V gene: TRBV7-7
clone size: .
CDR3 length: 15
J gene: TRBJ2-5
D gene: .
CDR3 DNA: TGTGCCAGCAGCCCGAGACTTTTCGGGGGAGAGACCCAGTACTTC
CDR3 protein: CASSPRLFGGETQYF

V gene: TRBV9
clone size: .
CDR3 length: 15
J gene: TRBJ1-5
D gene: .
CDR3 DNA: TGTGCCAGCAGCCGTGGACGGCTAGATAATCAGCCCCAGCATTTT
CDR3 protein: CASSRGRLDNQPQHF

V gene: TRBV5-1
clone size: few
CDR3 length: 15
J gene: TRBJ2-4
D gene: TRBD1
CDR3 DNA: TGCGCCAGCAGCTTGGGAAGTAGACAGGGGAGCATTCAGTACTTC
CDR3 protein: CASSLGSRQGSIQYF

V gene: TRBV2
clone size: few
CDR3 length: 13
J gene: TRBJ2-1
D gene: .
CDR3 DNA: TGTGCCAGCAGTGAAGTGGGATACAATGAGCAGTTCTTC
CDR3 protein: CASSEVGYNEQFF

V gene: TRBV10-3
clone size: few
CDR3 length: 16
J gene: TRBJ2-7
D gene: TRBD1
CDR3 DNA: TGTGCCATCAGTGAGGTTGACAGGGGTGGGACCTACGAGCAGTACTTC
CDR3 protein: CAISEVDRGGTYEQYF

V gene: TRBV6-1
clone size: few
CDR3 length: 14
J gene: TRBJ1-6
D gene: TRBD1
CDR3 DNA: TGTGCCAGCAGTGCTCTGGGACAGAATTCACCCCTCCACTTT
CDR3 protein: CASSALGQNSPLHF

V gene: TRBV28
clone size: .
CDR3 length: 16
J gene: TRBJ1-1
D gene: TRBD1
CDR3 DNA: TGTGCCAGCAGACACTTGACAGGGCCTTTGGGCACTGAAGCTTTCTTT
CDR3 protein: CASRHLTGPLGTEAFF

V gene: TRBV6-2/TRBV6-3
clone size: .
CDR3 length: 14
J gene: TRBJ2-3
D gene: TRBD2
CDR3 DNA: TGTGCCATCCAGATGGGGCGGGGAGGGGATACGCAGTATTTT
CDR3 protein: CAIQMGRGGDTQYF

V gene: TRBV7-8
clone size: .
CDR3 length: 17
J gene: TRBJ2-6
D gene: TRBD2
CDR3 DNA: TGTGCCAGCAGCTTAGCGGGAGGGCACTCTGGGGCCAACGTCCTGACTTTC
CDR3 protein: CASSLAGGHSGANVLTF

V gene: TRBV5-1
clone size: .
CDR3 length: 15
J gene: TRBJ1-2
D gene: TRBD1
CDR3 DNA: TGCGCCAGCAGCGCGGGACAGGCGAACCCGTATGGCTACACCTTC
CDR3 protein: CASSAGQANPYGYTF

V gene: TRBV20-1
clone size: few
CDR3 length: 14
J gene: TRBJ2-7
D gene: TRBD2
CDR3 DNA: TGCAGTGCTGGGCCTAGCGGGGGCTCCTACGAGCAGTACTTC
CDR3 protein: CSAGPSGGSYEQYF

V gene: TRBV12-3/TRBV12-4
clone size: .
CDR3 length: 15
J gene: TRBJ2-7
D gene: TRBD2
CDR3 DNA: TGTGCCAGCAGTTTATCTAGCGGGGGGGCCTACGAGCAGTACTTC
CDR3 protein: CASSLSSGGAYEQYF

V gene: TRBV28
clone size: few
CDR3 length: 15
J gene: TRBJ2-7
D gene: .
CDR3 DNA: TGTGCCAGCAGTTCGACGGCCGCAGGGGACTACGAGCAGTACTTC
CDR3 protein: CASSSTAAGDYEQYF

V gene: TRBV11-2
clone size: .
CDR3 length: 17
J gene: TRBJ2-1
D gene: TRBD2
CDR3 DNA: TGTGCCAGCAGCCGATTCGGGACTAGCGGGGGTTACAATGAGCAGTTCTTC
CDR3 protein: CASSRFGTSGGYNEQFF

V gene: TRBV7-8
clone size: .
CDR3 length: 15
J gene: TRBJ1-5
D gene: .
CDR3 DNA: TGTGCCAGCAGCTTAATTCCCGGGCGGGGAGAGCCCCAGCATTTT
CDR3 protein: CASSLIPGRGEPQHF

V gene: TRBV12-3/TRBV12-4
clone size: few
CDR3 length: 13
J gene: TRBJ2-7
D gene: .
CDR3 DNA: TGTGCCAGCAGCCCGGGACGGGGAGGCGAGCAGTACTTC
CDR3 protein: CASSPGRGGEQYF

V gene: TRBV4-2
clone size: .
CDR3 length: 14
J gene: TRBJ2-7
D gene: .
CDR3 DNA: TGTGCCAGCAGCCAAGACAGCCTAATCTACGAGCAGTACTTC
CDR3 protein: CASSQDSLIYEQYF

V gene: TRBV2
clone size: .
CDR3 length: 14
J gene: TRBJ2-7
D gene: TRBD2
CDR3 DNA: TGTGCCAGCACCTATAGCGGGGGGGCGGAAGAGCAGTACTTC
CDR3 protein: CASTYSGGAEEQYF

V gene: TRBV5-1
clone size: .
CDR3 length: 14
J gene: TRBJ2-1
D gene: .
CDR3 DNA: TGCGCCAGCAGCTTGGGATCGGGATCGGGTGAGCAGTTCTTC
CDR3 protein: CASSLGSGSGEQFF

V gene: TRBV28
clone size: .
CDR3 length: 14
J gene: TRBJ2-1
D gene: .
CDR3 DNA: TGTGCCAGCACGTCGGGGGAATGGGTACATGAGCAGTTCTTC
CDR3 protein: CASTSGEWVHEQFF

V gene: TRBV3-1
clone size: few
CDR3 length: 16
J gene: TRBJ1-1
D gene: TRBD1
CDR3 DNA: TGTGCCAGCAGCCAAGTCGGAGGGACAGGTACTACTGAAGCTTTCTTT
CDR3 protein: CASSQVGGTGTTEAFF

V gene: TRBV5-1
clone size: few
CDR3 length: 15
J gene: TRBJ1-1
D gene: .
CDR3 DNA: TGCGCCAGCAGCTTGGGAAGAAGACCGAACACTGAAGCTTTCTTT
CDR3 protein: CASSLGRRPNTEAFF

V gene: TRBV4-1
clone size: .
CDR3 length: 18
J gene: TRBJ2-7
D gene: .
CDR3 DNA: TGCGCCAGCAGCCAAGAGTCCCCCGGGGGCAGGACAGCCTACGAGCAGTACTTC
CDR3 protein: CASSQESPGGRTAYEQYF

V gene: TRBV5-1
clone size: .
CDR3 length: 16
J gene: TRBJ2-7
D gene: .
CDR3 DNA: TGCGCCAGCAGCTTGGCCTTTGGAGGCGCCTCCTACGAGCAGTACTTC
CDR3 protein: CASSLAFGGASYEQYF

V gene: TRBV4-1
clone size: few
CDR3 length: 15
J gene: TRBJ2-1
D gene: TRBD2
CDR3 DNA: TGCGCCAGCAGCCACCCAGGGACTAGTAGCAATGAGCAGTTCTTC
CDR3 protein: CASSHPGTSSNEQFF

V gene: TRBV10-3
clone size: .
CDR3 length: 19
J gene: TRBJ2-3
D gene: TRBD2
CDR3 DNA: TGTGCCATCAGTGAGTTACGACTCCGAGCGGGGGAGCGAACAGATACGCAGTATTTT
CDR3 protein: CAISELRLRAGERTDTQYF